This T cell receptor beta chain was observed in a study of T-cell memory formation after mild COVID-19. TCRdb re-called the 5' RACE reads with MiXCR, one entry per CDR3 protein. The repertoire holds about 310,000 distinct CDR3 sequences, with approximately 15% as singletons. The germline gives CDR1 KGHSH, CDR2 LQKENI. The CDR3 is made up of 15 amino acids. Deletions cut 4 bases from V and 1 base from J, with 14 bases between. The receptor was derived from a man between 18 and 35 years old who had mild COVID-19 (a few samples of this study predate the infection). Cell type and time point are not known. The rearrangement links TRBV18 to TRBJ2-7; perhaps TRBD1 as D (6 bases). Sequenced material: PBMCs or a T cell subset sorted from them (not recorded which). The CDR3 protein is CASSRDRPSSYEQYF. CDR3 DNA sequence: TGTGCCAGCTCACGCGACAGGCCCTCTTCCTACGAGCAGTACTTC.